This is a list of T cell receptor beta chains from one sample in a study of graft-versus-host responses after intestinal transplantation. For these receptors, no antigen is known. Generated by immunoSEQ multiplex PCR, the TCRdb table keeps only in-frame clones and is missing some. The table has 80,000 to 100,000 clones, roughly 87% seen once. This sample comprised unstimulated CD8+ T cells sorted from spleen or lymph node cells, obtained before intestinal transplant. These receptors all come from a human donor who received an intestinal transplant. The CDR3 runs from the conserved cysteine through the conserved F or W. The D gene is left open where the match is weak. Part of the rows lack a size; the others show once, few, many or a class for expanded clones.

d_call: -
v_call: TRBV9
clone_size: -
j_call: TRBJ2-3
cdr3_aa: CASSVAERSTDTQYF
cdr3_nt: TGTGCCAGCAGCGTAGCGGAGCGGAGCACAGATACGCAGTATTTT

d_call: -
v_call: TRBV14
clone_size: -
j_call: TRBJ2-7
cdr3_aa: CASSLGYSYEQYF
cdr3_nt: TGTGCCAGCAGCCTGGGGTACTCCTACGAGCAGTACTTC

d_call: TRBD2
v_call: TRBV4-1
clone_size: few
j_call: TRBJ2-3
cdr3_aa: CASSQVYRGGGTDTQYF
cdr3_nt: TGCGCCAGCAGCCAAGTTTATCGCGGGGGGGGCACAGATACGCAGTATTTT

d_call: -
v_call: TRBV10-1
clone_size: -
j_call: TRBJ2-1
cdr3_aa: CASSDHRVNEQFF
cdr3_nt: TGCGCCAGCAGTGACCACAGGGTCAATGAGCAGTTCTTC

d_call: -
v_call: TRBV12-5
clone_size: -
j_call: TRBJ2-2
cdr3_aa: CASGLDYTGELFF
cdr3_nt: TGTGCTAGTGGCCTTGATTACACCGGGGAGCTGTTTTTT

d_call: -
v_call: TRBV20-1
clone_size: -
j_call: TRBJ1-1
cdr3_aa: CSAGIYTEAFF
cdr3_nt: TGCAGTGCTGGGATCTACACTGAAGCTTTCTTT

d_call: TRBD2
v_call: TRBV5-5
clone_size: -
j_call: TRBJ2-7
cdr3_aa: CASSSPGLAAYEQYF
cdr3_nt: TGTGCCAGCAGCTCACCGGGACTAGCGGCCTACGAGCAGTACTTC

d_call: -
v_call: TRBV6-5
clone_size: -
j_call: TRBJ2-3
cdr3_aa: CASSPGSTDTQYF
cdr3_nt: TGTGCCAGCAGCCCAGGGAGCACAGATACGCAGTATTTT

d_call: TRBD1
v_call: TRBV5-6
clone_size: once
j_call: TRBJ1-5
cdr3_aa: CASSLVGGQGIDQPQHF
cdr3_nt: TGTGCCAGCAGCTTGGTGGGGGGACAGGGAATCGATCAGCCCCAGCATTTT

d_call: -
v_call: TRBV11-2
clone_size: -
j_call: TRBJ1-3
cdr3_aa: CASSLVGSGNTIYF
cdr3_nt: TGTGCCAGCAGCTTAGTAGGCTCTGGAAACACCATATATTTT

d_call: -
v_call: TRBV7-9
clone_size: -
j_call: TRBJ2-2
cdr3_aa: CASSETGLNTGELFF
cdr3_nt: TGTGCCAGCAGCGAAACAGGACTGAACACCGGGGAGCTGTTTTTT

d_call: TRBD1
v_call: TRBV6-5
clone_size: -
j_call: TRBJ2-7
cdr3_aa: CASSFNRDREHEQYF
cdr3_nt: TGTGCCAGCAGTTTCAACCGGGACAGGGAGCACGAGCAGTACTTC

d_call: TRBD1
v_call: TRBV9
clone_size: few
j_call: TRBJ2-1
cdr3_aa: CASSIETGGSYNEQFF
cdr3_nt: TGTGCCAGCAGCATCGAGACAGGGGGGTCCTACAATGAGCAGTTCTTC

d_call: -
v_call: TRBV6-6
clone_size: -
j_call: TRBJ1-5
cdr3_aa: CASTGGSSNQPQHF
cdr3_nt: TGTGCCAGCACAGGCGGGAGTAGCAATCAGCCCCAGCATTTT

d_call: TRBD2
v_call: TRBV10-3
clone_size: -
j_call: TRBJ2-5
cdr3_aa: CAISVGAGGQETQYF
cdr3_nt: TGTGCCATCAGTGTCGGAGCGGGGGGACAAGAGACCCAGTACTTC

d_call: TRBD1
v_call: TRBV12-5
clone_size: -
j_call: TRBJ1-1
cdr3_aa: CASGSPDRVNTEAFF
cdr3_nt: TGTGCTAGTGGTTCCCCGGACAGGGTGAACACTGAAGCTTTCTTT

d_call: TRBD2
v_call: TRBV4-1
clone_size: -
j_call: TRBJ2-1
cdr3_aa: CASSQSPSGGASNNEQFF
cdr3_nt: TGCGCCAGCAGCCAGTCACCTAGCGGGGGGGCATCTAATAATGAGCAGTTCTTC

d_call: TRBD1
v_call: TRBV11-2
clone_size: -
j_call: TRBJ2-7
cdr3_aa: CASSAAGGYEQYF
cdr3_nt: TGTGCCAGCAGCGCCGCAGGGGGCTACGAGCAGTACTTC

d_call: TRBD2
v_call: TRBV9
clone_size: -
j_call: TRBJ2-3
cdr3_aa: CASSVELAGSWDTQYF
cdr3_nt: TGTGCCAGCAGCGTAGAACTAGCGGGGAGCTGGGATACGCAGTATTTT

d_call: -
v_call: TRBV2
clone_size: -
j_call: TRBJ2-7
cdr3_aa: CASSYRDSSYEQYF
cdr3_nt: TGTGCCAGCAGCTACCGGGACTCATCCTACGAGCAGTACTTC

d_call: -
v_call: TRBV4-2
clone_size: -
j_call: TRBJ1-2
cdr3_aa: CASSSRDGTNLGGYTF
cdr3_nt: TGTGCCAGCAGCTCCCGGGACGGGACGAATCTTGGCGGCTACACCTTC

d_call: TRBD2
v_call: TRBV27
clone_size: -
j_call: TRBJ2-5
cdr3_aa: CASSLTSGGAEETQYF
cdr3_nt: TGTGCCAGCAGTTTGACTAGCGGGGGGGCAGAAGAGACCCAGTACTTC

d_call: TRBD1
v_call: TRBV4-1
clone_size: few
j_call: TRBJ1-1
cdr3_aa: CASSRIDRGGRDTEAFF
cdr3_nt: TGCGCCAGCAGCCGTATCGACAGGGGGGGGAGGGACACTGAAGCTTTCTTT

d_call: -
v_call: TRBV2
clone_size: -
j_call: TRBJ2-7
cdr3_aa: CASSDWGWQGDEQYF
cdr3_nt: TGTGCCAGCAGTGATTGGGGGTGGCAGGGCGACGAGCAGTACTTC